The 19 T cell receptor beta chains below come from one sample, sequenced in a study of shared clonotypes between healthy human individuals (dated by TCRdb to about 2020). The receptor library was made with the immunoSEQ multiplex PCR assay. The table comes from immuneACCESS by way of TCRdb, which keeps in-frame sequences with V and J called. Part of the clones is missing from these tables; in studies checked, under half for an unresolved V gene and the rest for unknown reasons. For this sample the table gives 2 million to 2.5 million clones, of which 85% to 95% were detected only once. The ten largest clones represent 0.13% of the sample. The sequenced sample consisted of naive CD4+ T cells sorted from blood. In light of the paper, this sample's cell subset or site label describes: CD45RA+ positively selected. These TCRs come from a man younger than 35 in good health.

Worth noting for this clone: The sample holds other DNA sequences that translate to the same CDR3. This chain links TRBV30 with TRBJ2-3; D gene uncertain. Germline V gene lookup returns CDR1 GTSNPN and CDR2 SVGIG (reference sequence). The V end was cut by 0 bases, the J end by 6 bases, with 7 bases between. CDR3 length: 12 amino acids. CDR3 in DNA: TGTGCCTGGAGTGTACCCGCCGATACGCAGTATTTT. This encodes CAWSVPADTQYF.

This chain joins TRBV29-1 and TRBJ2-3; 8 nucleotides match TRBD2. The CDR3 spans 14 residues. Per the germline V gene, CDR1 is SQVTM and CDR2 is ANQGSEA. Here the CDR3 reads CRWCGGKSTDTQYF. For the CDR3, the DNA is TGCAGGTGGTGCGGGGGGAAGAGCACAGATACGCAGTATTTT.

V usage is TRBV29-1 and J usage is TRBJ2-1, with 7 bases lining up with TRBD2. Trimming cost V 5 bases and J 7 bases; bases outside gene matches: 5. The CDR3 spans 12 residues. Germline V gene lookup returns CDR1 SQVTM and CDR2 ANQGSEA. The CDR3 DNA reads TGCAGCGTTTCGAACGGGGGGAATGAGCAGTTCTTC. Residues: CSVSNGGNEQFF.

The V and J genes are TRBV5-1 and TRBJ2-1, with 7 positions matching TRBD1. This CDR3 is built from 19 residues. Germline assignment: CDR1 SGHRS and CDR2 YFSETQ. The trim removed 2 bases at V and 4 bases at J, leaving 18 bases unmatched. CDR3 loop: CASSFFRRYNRGQYNEQFF. The CDR3 nucleotides read TGCGCCAGCAGCTTTTTTCGCCGGTATAACAGGGGCCAATACAATGAGCAGTTCTTC.

In regard to this clone: A clone one base away is much larger, so this may be a read error. Additional DNA sequences in this sample encode the identical CDR3. This chain links TRBV5-1 with TRBJ1-2; D not resolved. In germline, CDR1 is SGHRS, CDR2 YFSETQ. CDR3 size: 13 residues. V was clipped by 0 bases and J by 4 bases, with 7 bases between them. In DNA form, the CDR3 reads TGCGCCAGCAGCTTGGACCCAGGCTATGGCTACACCTTC. This sequence encodes CASSLDPGYGYTF.

V usage is TRBV2 and J usage is TRBJ1-2, with TRBD1 matching 8 bases. The junction had 4 bases not matched to a gene; V was cut back by 4 bases and J by 6 bases. CDR3 size: 13 residues. The germline gives CDR1 SNHLY, CDR2 FYNNEI. CDR3 in amino acids: CASSGQGIHGYTF. Here the CDR3 DNA reads TGTGCCAGCAGTGGACAGGGGATCCATGGCTACACCTTC. Using reference TRBV2 and TRBJ1-2 for the parts outside the CDR3, the full variable domain is EPEVTQTPSHQVTQMGQEVILRCVPISNHLYFYWYRQILGQKVEFLVSFYNNEISEKSEIFDDQFSVERPDGSNFTLKIRSTKLEDSAMYFCASSGQGIHGYTFGSGTRLTVV.

V is TRBV7-9 and J is TRBJ2-2, with 9 nucleotides matching TRBD2. The CDR3 totals 16 residues. Trimming removed 1 base from V and 0 bases from J; junction bases left unmatched: 0. Germline CDR1 and CDR2: SEHNR and FQNEAQ (reference sequence). In DNA, the CDR3 is TGTGCCAGCAGCTTAGTAGCGGGGGCGAACACCGGGGAGCTGTTTTTT. Its protein is CASSLVAGANTGELFF.

This chain links TRBV11-2 with TRBJ2-3, with 10 nucleotides matching TRBD2. J was trimmed by 3 bases and V by 8 bases; bases with no gene match: 8. The CDR3 has 15 amino acids. Germline CDR1 reads SGHAT; CDR2 reads FQNNGV. This chain's CDR3 is CASRRGSGGTDTQYF. The CDR3 DNA is TGTGCCAGCCGAAGGGGTAGCGGGGGGACAGATACGCAGTATTTT.

This chain links TRBV7-2 with TRBJ2-3, with 12 bases fitting TRBD2. Per the germline V gene, CDR1 is SGHTA and CDR2 is FQGNSA. The CDR3 is 17 residues long. Trimming removed 5 bases from V and 2 bases from J; junction bases left unmatched: 8. CDR3 protein: CASSPDLAGGTTDTQYF. The CDR3 DNA sequence: TGTGCCAGCAGCCCCGATCTAGCGGGAGGGACCACAGATACGCAGTATTTT.

The chain joins TRBV27 to TRBJ2-7; 10 bases are shared with TRBD2. Germline-derived CDR1 and CDR2 are MNHEY and SMNVEV (reference sequence). This CDR3 has 16 residues. V lost 3 bases, J lost 2 bases, and 7 bases stayed unmatched. CDR3 nucleotide sequence: TGTGCCAGCAGTTTTCTAGCGGGAGTAGTTCCCTACGAGCAGTACTTC. This sequence encodes CASSFLAGVVPYEQYF.

The chain joins TRBV10-3 to TRBJ2-1, with D perhaps matching TRBD1 (8 bases). Deletions cut 4 bases from V and 3 bases from J, with 22 bases between. The CDR3 is made up of 18 amino acids. Germline lookup yields CDR1 ENHRY and CDR2 SYGVKD. The CDR3 here is CAISGQGRGRGNYNEQFF. CDR3 sequence (DNA): TGTGCCATCAGTGGACAGGGGCGAGGGCGGGGGAACTACAATGAGCAGTTCTTC.

The chain links TRBV18 to TRBJ2-5; D gene uncertain. The germline V and J ends were trimmed by 2 bases and 4 bases, with 11 bases remaining between them. Germline V gene sequence: CDR1 KGHSH, CDR2 LQKENI. This CDR3 has 14 amino acids. The CDR3 spells CASSPFESGETQYF. Here the CDR3 DNA reads TGTGCCAGCTCACCATTCGAGTCGGGAGAGACCCAGTACTTC.

Comment on this clone: Different DNA sequences within this sample yield the same CDR3. The chain is built from TRBV2 and TRBJ2-3, with D unresolved. Germline values: CDR1 SNHLY, CDR2 FYNNEI. This CDR3 region has 12 residues. Trimming removed 1 base from V and 1 base from J, with 0 bases in between. CDR3 residues: CASSEGTDTQYF. The CDR3 DNA reads TGTGCCAGCAGTGAAGGCACAGATACGCAGTATTTT. Filled out from reference TRBV2 and TRBJ2-3, the complete variable domain reads EPEVTQTPSHQVTQMGQEVILRCVPISNHLYFYWYRQILGQKVEFLVSFYNNEISEKSEIFDDQFSVERPDGSNFTLKIRSTKLEDSAMYFCASSEGTDTQYFGPGTRLTVL.

This clone was found once. This chain links TRBV5-1 with TRBJ2-6; D may be TRBD1 or TRBD2 (5 bases each). CDR1 and CDR2 (germline): SGHRS, YFSETQ. This CDR3 comprises 15 residues. V lost 7 bases to trimming and J lost 2 bases, with 13 bases between them. CDR3 loop: CASSMLGAGANVLTF. The CDR3 nucleotides read TGCGCCAGCTCGATGTTGGGGGCTGGGGCCAACGTCCTGACTTTC.

The J gene is TRBJ2-6, the V gene TRBV4-3, with D maybe TRBD1 (6 bases). Germline V CDR1 and CDR2: LGHNA, YSLEER. The V gene lost 0 bases and the J gene lost 3 bases, with 15 bases spanning the gap. The CDR3 covers 18 residues. CDR3 in amino acids: CASSQDRDMGFGANVLTF. DNA of the CDR3: TGCGCCAGCAGCCAAGACCGGGACATGGGATTTGGGGCCAACGTCCTGACTTTC.

The chain uses TRBV6-6 and TRBJ1-5; D perhaps matches TRBD1 (5 bases). CDR1 and CDR2 (germline): MNHNY, SVGAGI (reference sequence). This CDR3 has 15 residues. Trimming left V 7 bases short and J 3 bases short, with 16 bases between. The DNA of the CDR3 is TGTGCCAGCACCTATGGGCGGGGGAACAATCAGCCCCAGCATTTT. Translated, it gives CASTYGRGNNQPQHF.

This chain links TRBV7-9 with TRBJ2-3, with D possibly matching TRBD1 (5 bases). CDR1 SEHNR and CDR2 FQNEAQ come from the germline V gene (reference sequence). This CDR3 region has 17 residues. V lost 3 bases to trimming and J lost 4 bases, with 20 bases between them. CDR3 amino acids: CASSLSWGGRGPDTQYF. CDR3 nucleotides: TGTGCCAGCAGCTTGAGCTGGGGCGGAAGGGGCCCAGATACGCAGTATTTT.

The gene calls are TRBV5-5 and TRBJ1-1; weak D call: TRBD1 (6 bases). Germline lookup yields CDR1 SGHKS and CDR2 YYEKEE (reference sequence). Trimming stripped 2 bases from V and 3 bases from J, with 11 bases between. The CDR3 runs 14 residues. CDR3 sequence reads: CASSFGDKYTEAFF. The DNA of the CDR3 is TGTGCCAGCAGCTTCGGGGACAAGTACACTGAAGCTTTCTTT.

V is TRBV19 and J is TRBJ1-5; 8 positions match TRBD1. The CDR3 runs 13 residues. Germline V gene lookup returns CDR1 LNHDA and CDR2 SQIVND (reference sequence). V gave up 6 bases and J gave up 11 bases; unmatched junction bases: 9. Here the CDR3 DNA reads TGTGCCAGTAGGTCGACAGGGGTTAAGACCCAGCATTTT. Its translation: CASRSTGVKTQHF.